The clone carrying this TCR beta chain appeared a single time. Its antigen is unidentified. The data originate from a study of shared clonotypes between healthy human individuals. Findings and caveats of the study: Non-shared clonotypes had lower generation probabilities than clonotypes shared by all four sorted-subset donors.

Naive CD8 cells, CD45RO-negative and positively selected for CCR7, excluded terminally differentiated effector memory CD45RA+ cells. Everyone who donated was a Caucasian adult who lived in Nashville, Tennessee. Data came from immunoSEQ multiplex PCR; TCRdb stores just in-frame clones and leaves some out. The sample shows some 2.1 million clones, about 94% of them seen only once. The specimen was naive CD8+ T cells from PBMCs. The clonotype originates from a young man in good health. Some clones in this sample may be carry-over from other donors' samples.

CDR3 sequence: CASSYLTMMAGGSNEQFF. CDR3 in DNA: TGTGCCAGCAGTTATCTCACTATGATGGCGGGAGGTAGCAATGAGCAGTTCTTC. The chain has TRBV27 and TRBJ2-1, with 8 bases lining up with TRBD2. The CDR3 covers 18 residues. CDR1 and CDR2 from the germline V gene are MNHEY and SMNVEV (reference sequence). Unmatched junction bases numbered 17, after V lost 4 bases and J lost 6 bases.